These 22 T cell receptor beta chains came from one sample sequenced in a study of metastatic and nonmetastatic thyroid tumors. From the PCR reads, TCRdb re-called clones with MiXCR. The sample consists of roughly 25,000 clones, approximately 22% of them appearing once. Thyroid surgery was performed in patients who had received no treatment beforehand. Material for sequencing was blood. Every receptor here comes from a male donor with papillary thyroid cancer or a benign thyroid nodule (not recorded which). Some clones in this sample may be carry-over from other donors' samples.

The chain has TRBV7-2 and TRBJ1-2; TRBD1 might be the D (5 bases). This CDR3 contains 15 residues. CDR1 is SGHTA and CDR2 is FQGNSA in the germline V gene. The germline V and J ends were trimmed by 5 bases and 8 bases, with 21 bases remaining between them. The CDR3 is CASSPRHSDTRGYTF. In DNA, the CDR3 is TGTGCCAGCAGCCCAAGACATTCGGACACGCGAGGCTACACCTTC.

This clone occurred many times. The chain links TRBV30 to TRBJ2-2, with 7 bases identical to TRBD2. V lost 0 bases to trimming and J lost 7 bases; unmatched junction nucleotides: 2. From germline, CDR1 is GTSNPN and CDR2 SVGIG (reference sequence). There are 13 residues in the CDR3. The CDR3: CAWSVRGDGELFF. CDR3 bases: TGTGCCTGGAGTGTACGGGGGGACGGGGAGCTGTTTTTT.

This clone was recorded at least ten times. In DNA, the CDR3 is TGCGCCAGCAGCGAATTGGGACAGAGCAATCAGCCCCAGCATTTT. Translation gives CASSELGQSNQPQHF. The gene calls are TRBV5-1 and TRBJ1-5, with TRBD1 matching 7 bases. The CDR3 totals 15 residues. V gave up 4 bases and J gave up 1 base; unmatched junction bases: 5. The V gene's germline CDR1 is SGHRS and CDR2 YFSETQ.

This clone was found many times. The V call is TRBV10-3, the J call TRBJ2-7, with D perhaps matching TRBD2 (5 bases). Trimming removed 6 bases from V and 2 bases from J, with 14 bases in between. Germline CDR1 and CDR2: ENHRY and SYGVKD. The CDR3 extends over 14 amino acids. This chain's CDR3 is CAISPGGSAYEQYF. The CDR3 DNA is TGTGCCATCAGCCCTGGCGGGTCTGCCTACGAGCAGTACTTC.

In its sample, this clone was seen many times. The chain combines TRBV27 with TRBJ2-7, with TRBD1 matching 7 bases. The CDR3 contains 14 residues. V was pared by 4 bases and J by 4 bases, with 7 bases of the junction left unmatched. CDR1 and CDR2 (germline): MNHEY, SMNVEV (reference sequence). The CDR3 nucleotides are TGTGCCAGCAGTTCCTCGGGACAGTCATACGAGCAGTACTTC. It specifies CASSSSGQSYEQYF.

The V call is TRBV2, the J call TRBJ1-6; D call uncertain. The V and J ends lost 1 base and 4 bases respectively, with 20 bases between them. Germline CDR1 is SNHLY and CDR2 is FYNNEI. CDR3 length equals 19 residues. In nucleotides, the CDR3 is TGTGCCAGCAGTGAAGAGGACTCCCTCTATTCTTTTTATAATTCACCCCTCCACTTT. Translating gives CASSEEDSLYSFYNSPLHF.

This clone was found many times. The V and J genes are TRBV5-4 and TRBJ2-1; 14 bases agree with TRBD2. V was pared by 3 bases and J by 0 bases, with 5 bases of the junction left unmatched. This CDR3 contains 18 residues. Germline V gene sequence: CDR1 SGHNT, CDR2 YYREEE (reference sequence). CDR3 DNA sequence: TGTGCCAGCAGCTCGGGACTAGCGGGAGTTTCCTCCTACAATGAGCAGTTCTTC. Amino acid sequence: CASSSGLAGVSSYNEQFF. The complete variable domain, with remaining parts taken from reference TRBV5-4 and TRBJ2-1, reads ETGVTQSPTHLIKTRGQQVTLRCSSQSGHNTVSWYQQALGQGPQFIFQYYREEENGRGNFPPRFSGLQFPNYSSELNVNALELDDSALYLCASSSGLAGVSSYNEQFFGPGTRLTVL.

On this clone: The CDR3 does not close with the conserved phenylalanine or tryptophan, likely indicating a read error. The rearrangement links TRBV30 to TRBJ2-5; possibly TRBD1 or TRBD2 for D (5 bases each). Germline V lookup: CDR1 GTSNPN, CDR2 SVGIG (reference sequence). The CDR3 runs 12 residues. The DNA of the CDR3 is TGTGCACATAGGATACGAGGGGAGAACCAGTACTGC. Amino acid sequence: CAHRIRGENQYC.

This clone was picked up a small number of times. The CDR3 protein is CASSDRDSNQPQHF. The CDR3 coding sequence is TGTGCCAGCAGCGACCGGGACAGCAATCAGCCCCAGCATTTT. V is TRBV4-2 and J is TRBJ1-5, with D possibly matching TRBD1 (5 bases). Trimming shortened V by 5 bases and J by 1 base, and 9 bases separated the two germline ends. From germline, CDR1 is LGHNA and CDR2 YNFKEQ. The CDR3 is 14 residues long.

This clone was counted at least ten times. J is TRBJ2-1 and V is TRBV11-2, with D possibly matching TRBD1 (6 bases). The CDR3 extends over 14 amino acids. V lost 0 bases to trimming and J lost 4 bases, with 7 bases between them. Germline assignment: CDR1 SGHAT and CDR2 FQNNGV. The CDR3: CASSLDGTYNEQFF. The CDR3 DNA sequence: TGTGCCAGCAGCTTAGATGGGACATACAATGAGCAGTTCTTC.

This clone occurred many times. V usage is TRBV5-4 and J usage is TRBJ2-2; 10 bases agree with TRBD1. J was trimmed by 6 bases and V by 0 bases; bases with no gene match: 17. This CDR3 contains 20 residues. CDR1 and CDR2 (germline): SGHNT, YYREEE (reference sequence). The DNA of the CDR3 is TGTGCCAGCAGCTTGGGTCGGGGACCGGGACAGGGGCGTGTTGCCGGGGAGCTGTTTTTT. Encoded protein: CASSLGRGPGQGRVAGELFF.

This clone occurred many times. The chain is built from TRBV20-1 and TRBJ2-3; D not resolved. This CDR3 has 13 residues. Germline loops: CDR1 DFQATT, CDR2 SNEGSKA (reference sequence). The germline V and J ends were trimmed by 1 base and 1 base, with 6 bases remaining between them. The CDR3 DNA is TGCAGTGCTAGAGGCCCGGGCACAGATACGCAGTATTTT. Translation: CSARGPGTDTQYF.

This clone was observed many times. The junction differs from germline at one of its ends, possibly a read error. The rearrangement uses TRBV7-9 and TRBJ2-7; D is tentatively TRBD1 or TRBD2 (5 bases each). The germline gives CDR1 SEHNR, CDR2 FQNEAQ (reference sequence). CDR3 length equals 12 residues. CDR3 sequence: CASSSEDMRQYF. CDR3 DNA sequence: TGTGCCAGTAGCTCGGAGGACATGCGGCAGTACTTC.

CDR3 sequence reads: CASRETGTGKQYEQYF. The CDR3 DNA reads as TGTGCCAGCAGGGAGACCGGGACAGGGAAGCAATACGAGCAGTACTTC. The rearrangement uses TRBV6-1 and TRBJ2-7; 9 positions match TRBD1. Germline V gene lookup returns CDR1 MNHNS and CDR2 SASEGT. V was pared by 6 bases and J by 4 bases, with 13 bases of the junction left unmatched. The CDR3 runs 16 residues.

The chain joins TRBV6-2 or TRBV6-3 to TRBJ2-2, with D maybe TRBD1 (5 bases). The CDR3 contains 16 residues. V was pared by 1 base and J by 2 bases, with 11 bases between. Germline lookup yields CDR1 MNHEY and CDR2 SVGEGT. CDR3 region: CASSYFGRENTGELFF. The DNA for the CDR3 is TGTGCCAGCAGTTACTTTGGCAGGGAAAACACCGGGGAGCTGTTTTTT.

Only one count was recorded for this clone. V gene TRBV4-1 combines with J gene TRBJ2-3, with D possibly being TRBD1 (6 bases). V lost 10 bases to trimming and J lost 3 bases, with 23 bases between them. The CDR3 has 16 amino acids. Per germline, CDR1 MGHRA and CDR2 YSYEKL. CDR3 bases: TGCGCCACAAGCCAAGAAGGGGGTACGGGTACAGATACGCAGTATTTT. This encodes CATSQEGGTGTDTQYF.

This clone was seen repeatedly, ten times or more. This chain connects TRBV29-1 to TRBJ2-7; TRBD1 aligns across 8 bases. Per the germline V gene, CDR1 is SQVTM and CDR2 is ANQGSEA. Trimming at V came to 4 bases and at J to 5 bases, leaving 7 bases not matched to a gene. The CDR3 is made up of 13 amino acids. The CDR3 loop is CSVVQDRVDEQYF. DNA of the CDR3: TGCAGCGTTGTCCAGGACAGGGTAGACGAGCAGTACTTC.

The CDR3 DNA follows: TGCAGTGCTAGCGGCAGATCGGGACCTGAAGCTTTCTTT. Protein product: CSASGRSGPEAFF. This sequence joins TRBV20-1 and TRBJ1-1, with D perhaps matching TRBD1 (5 bases). This CDR3 is built from 13 residues. Looked up from germline, CDR1 is DFQATT and CDR2 is SNEGSKA (reference sequence). Trimming cost V 3 bases and J 6 bases, with 14 bases left between them.

As to this clone: One end of the junction varies from germline; a read error may be responsible. The sample holds other DNA sequences that translate to the same CDR3. The rearrangement links TRBV5-6 to TRBJ1-2; D is undetermined. This CDR3 contains 15 residues. Germline CDR1 reads SGHDT; CDR2 reads YYEEEE. The CDR3, as DNA: TGTGCCAGTAGCTTGGAGGTTCAGGAAAGCTATGGCTACACCTTC. Its translation: CASSLEVQESYGYTF.

This chain links TRBV7-6 with TRBJ2-7, with D perhaps matching TRBD1 or TRBD2 (5 bases each). Trimming pared 3 bases from V and 3 bases from J, leaving 21 bases between. The germline gives CDR1 SGHVS, CDR2 FNYEAQ. CDR3 size: 17 residues. CDR3 sequence: CASSLDLGRGVNYEQYF. CDR3 nucleotide sequence: TGTGCCAGCAGCTTGGATTTGGGAAGGGGAGTTAACTACGAGCAGTACTTC.

The chain recombines TRBV18 with TRBJ2-6, with D possibly being TRBD2 (7 bases). The length of the CDR3 is 15 residues. Germline V gene sequence: CDR1 KGHSH, CDR2 LQKENI. Trimming stripped 3 bases from V and 2 bases from J, with 8 bases between. CDR3: CASSPGGPGANVLTF. The CDR3 nucleotides read TGTGCCAGCTCACCGGGGGGGCCTGGGGCCAACGTCCTGACTTTC.

This clone was seen many times. This rearrangement joins TRBV19 to TRBJ1-6; D is unclear. Germline CDR1 is LNHDA and CDR2 is SQIVND (reference sequence). The V gene lost 5 bases and the J gene lost 12 bases, with 11 bases spanning the gap. The CDR3 loop spans 12 amino acids. This CDR3 is CASSADFQPLHF. As DNA, the CDR3 is TGTGCCAGTAGTGCGGACTTTCAACCCCTCCACTTT. The whole variable domain, remainder taken from reference TRBV19 and TRBJ1-6, is DGGITQSPKYLFRKEGQNVTLSCEQNLNHDAMYWYRQDPGQGLRLIYYSQIVNDFQKGDIAEGYSVSREKKESFPLTVTSAQKNPTAFYLCASSADFQPLHFGNGTRLTVT.